This passage covers 5 T cell receptor beta chains from one sample sequenced in a study of a mutant IDH1 vaccine in newly diagnosed glioma. The assay was immunoSEQ multiplex PCR, and TCRdb's table has in-frame clones only and misses some. Altogether about 88,000 clones are present, approximately 80% being singletons, with the ten largest covering about 5.3%. Time point specified: baseline, week 1 (first vaccination visit). Sample treatment: pre-vaccination baseline after standard-of-care therapy. The input for sequencing was PBMCs, taken from a glioma patient treated with radiotherapy, temozolomide or both. The receptor set was obtained from a man in his forties with glioma. Some clones in this sample may be carry-over from other donors' samples.

The rearrangement uses TRBV7-8 and TRBJ2-5, with D maybe TRBD2 (6 bases). The V end was cut by 5 bases, the J end by 2 bases, with 21 bases between. Germline loops: CDR1 SGHVS, CDR2 FQNEAQ. The CDR3 covers 17 residues. The CDR3 bases are TGTGCCAGCAGCCCTCCTAGGCGGGCAGCGGGTCAAGAGACCCAGTACTTC. Translated: CASSPPRRAAGQETQYF.

The gene calls are TRBV10-3 and TRBJ1-5; D ambiguous. The CDR3 consists of 15 residues. Per germline, CDR1 ENHRY and CDR2 SYGVKD. Trimming removed 3 bases at V and 0 bases at J, with 9 bases between. CDR3 residues: CAISEGASSNQPQHF. CDR3 DNA sequence: TGTGCCATCAGTGAAGGAGCCAGTAGCAATCAGCCCCAGCATTTT.

This chain connects TRBV5-1 to TRBJ2-2; D may be TRBD1 (5 bases). CDR1 SGHRS and CDR2 YFSETQ come from the germline V gene. The CDR3 has 13 amino acids. Between the trimmed V and J ends, which lost 9 bases and 0 bases, there was a span of 9 bases. CDR3 protein: CATRQSNTGELFF. Here the CDR3 DNA reads TGCGCCACTAGACAGTCGAACACCGGGGAGCTGTTTTTT.

The rearrangement uses TRBV10-1 and TRBJ1-1; D remains unclear. CDR3 size: 11 residues. The V end lost 8 bases, the J end lost 2 bases, and 6 bases lay between the germline ends. Germline CDR1 and CDR2: WNHNN and SYGVQD (reference sequence). The CDR3 is CASRGNTEAFF. DNA of the CDR3: TGCGCCAGCCGGGGTAACACTGAAGCTTTCTTT.

The chain recombines TRBV2 with TRBJ1-5; D unresolved. Between the trimmed V and J ends, which lost 5 bases and 0 bases, there was a span of 11 bases. Germline V gives CDR1 SNHLY, CDR2 FYNNEI. This CDR3 region has 15 residues. The CDR3 protein is CASSPRSNSNQPQHF. As DNA, the CDR3 is TGTGCCAGCAGTCCGCGCAGCAATAGCAATCAGCCCCAGCATTTT.